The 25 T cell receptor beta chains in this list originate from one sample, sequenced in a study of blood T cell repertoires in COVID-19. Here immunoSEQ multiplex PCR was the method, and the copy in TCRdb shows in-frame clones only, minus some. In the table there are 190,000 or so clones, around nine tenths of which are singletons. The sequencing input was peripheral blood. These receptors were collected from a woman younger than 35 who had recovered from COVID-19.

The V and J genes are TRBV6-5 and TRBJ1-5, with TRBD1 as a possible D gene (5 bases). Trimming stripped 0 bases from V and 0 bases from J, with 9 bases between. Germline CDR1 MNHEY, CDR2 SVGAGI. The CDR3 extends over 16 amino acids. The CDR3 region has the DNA TGTGCCAGCAGTTACTCGGGGCAGAGTAGCAATCAGCCCCAGCATTTT. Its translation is CASSYSGQSSNQPQHF.

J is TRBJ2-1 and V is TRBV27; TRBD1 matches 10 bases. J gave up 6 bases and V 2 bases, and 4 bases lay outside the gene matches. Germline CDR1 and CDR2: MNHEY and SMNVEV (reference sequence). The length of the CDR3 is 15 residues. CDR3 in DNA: TGTGCCAGCAGTTTAACCGGGACAGGGGCCAATGAGCAGTTCTTC. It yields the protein CASSLTGTGANEQFF.

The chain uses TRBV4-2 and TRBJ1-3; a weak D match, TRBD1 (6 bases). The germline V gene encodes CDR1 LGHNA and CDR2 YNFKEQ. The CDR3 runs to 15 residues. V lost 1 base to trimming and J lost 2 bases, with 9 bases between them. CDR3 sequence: CASSQGYRAGNTIYF. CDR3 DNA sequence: TGTGCCAGCAGCCAAGGTTACAGGGCTGGAAACACCATATATTTT.

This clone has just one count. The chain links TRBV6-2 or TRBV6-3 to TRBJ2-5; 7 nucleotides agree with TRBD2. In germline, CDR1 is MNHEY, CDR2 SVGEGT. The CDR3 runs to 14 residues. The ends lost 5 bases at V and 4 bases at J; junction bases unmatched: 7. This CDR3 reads CASSGTNIPETQYF. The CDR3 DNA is TGTGCCAGCAGTGGGACTAACATACCAGAGACCCAGTACTTC.

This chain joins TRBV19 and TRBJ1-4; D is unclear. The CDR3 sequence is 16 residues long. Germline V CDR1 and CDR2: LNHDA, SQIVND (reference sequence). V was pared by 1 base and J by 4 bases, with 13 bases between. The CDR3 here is CASSIGQRTVNEKLFF. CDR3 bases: TGTGCCAGTAGTATAGGCCAGCGGACCGTTAATGAAAAACTGTTTTTT.

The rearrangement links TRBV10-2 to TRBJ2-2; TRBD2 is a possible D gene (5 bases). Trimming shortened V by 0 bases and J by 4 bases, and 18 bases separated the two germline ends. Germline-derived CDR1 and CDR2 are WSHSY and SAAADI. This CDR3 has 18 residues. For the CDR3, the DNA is TGCGCCAGCAGTGAGTCGAGGGTTTTTACGGTGACCACCGGGGAGCTGTTTTTT. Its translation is CASSESRVFTVTTGELFF.

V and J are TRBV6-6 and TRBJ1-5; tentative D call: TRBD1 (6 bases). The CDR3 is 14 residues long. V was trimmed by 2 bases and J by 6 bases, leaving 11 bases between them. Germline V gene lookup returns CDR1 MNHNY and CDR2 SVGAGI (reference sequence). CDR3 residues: CASSYPGQSQPQHF. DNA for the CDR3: TGTGCCAGCAGTTACCCCGGACAGAGTCAGCCCCAGCATTTT.

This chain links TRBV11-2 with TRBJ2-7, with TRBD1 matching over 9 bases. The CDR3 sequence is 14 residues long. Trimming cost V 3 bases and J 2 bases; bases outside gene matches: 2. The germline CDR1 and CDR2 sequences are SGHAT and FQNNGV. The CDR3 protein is CASSLGQGTYEQYF. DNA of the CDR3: TGTGCCAGCAGCTTGGGACAGGGAACCTACGAGCAGTACTTC.

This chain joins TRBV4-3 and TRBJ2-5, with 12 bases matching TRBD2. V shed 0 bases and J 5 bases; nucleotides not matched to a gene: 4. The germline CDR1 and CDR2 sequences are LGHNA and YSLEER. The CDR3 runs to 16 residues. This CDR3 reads CASSQETSGGWETQYF. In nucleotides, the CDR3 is TGCGCCAGCAGCCAAGAGACTAGCGGGGGATGGGAGACCCAGTACTTC.

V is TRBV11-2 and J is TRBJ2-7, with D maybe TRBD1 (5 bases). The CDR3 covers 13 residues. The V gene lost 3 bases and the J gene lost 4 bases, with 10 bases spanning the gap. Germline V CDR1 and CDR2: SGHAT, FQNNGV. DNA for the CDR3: TGTGCCAGCAGCTTGGGGCAGGTATACGAGCAGTACGTC. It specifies CASSLGQVYEQYV.

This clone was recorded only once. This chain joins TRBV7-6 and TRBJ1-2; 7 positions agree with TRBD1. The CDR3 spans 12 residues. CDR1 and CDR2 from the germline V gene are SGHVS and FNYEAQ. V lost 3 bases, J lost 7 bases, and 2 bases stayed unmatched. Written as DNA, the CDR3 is TGTGCCAGCAGCTTTGACAGGGTTGGCTACACCTTC. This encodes CASSFDRVGYTF.

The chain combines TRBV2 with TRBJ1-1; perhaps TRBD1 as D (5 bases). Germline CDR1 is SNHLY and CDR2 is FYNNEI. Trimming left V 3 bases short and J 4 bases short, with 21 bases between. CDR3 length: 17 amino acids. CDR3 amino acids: CASSDSFWGVMFTEAFF. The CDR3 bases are TGTGCCAGCAGTGATTCGTTCTGGGGGGTTATGTTCACTGAAGCTTTCTTT.

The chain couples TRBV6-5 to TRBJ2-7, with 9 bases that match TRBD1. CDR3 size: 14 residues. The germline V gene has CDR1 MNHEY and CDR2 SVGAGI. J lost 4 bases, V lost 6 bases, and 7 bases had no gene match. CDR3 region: CASSGQGTLYEQYF. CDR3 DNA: TGTGCCAGCAGCGGACAGGGGACACTGTACGAGCAGTACTTC.

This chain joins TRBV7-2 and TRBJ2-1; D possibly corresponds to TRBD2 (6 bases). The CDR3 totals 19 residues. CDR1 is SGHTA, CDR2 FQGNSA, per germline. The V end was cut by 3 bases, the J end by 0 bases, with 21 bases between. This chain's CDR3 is CASSFRRRAKISSYNEQFF. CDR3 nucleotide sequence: TGTGCCAGCAGCTTTAGGAGGAGGGCTAAAATTAGCTCCTACAATGAGCAGTTCTTC.

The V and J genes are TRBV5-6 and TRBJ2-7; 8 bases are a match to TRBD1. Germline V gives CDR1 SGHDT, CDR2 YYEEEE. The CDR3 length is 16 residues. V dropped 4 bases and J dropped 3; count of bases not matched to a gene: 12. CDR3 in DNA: TGTGCCAGCAGCCATCCCGGGACAGGCGGATTCTACGAGCAGTACGTC. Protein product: CASSHPGTGGFYEQYV.

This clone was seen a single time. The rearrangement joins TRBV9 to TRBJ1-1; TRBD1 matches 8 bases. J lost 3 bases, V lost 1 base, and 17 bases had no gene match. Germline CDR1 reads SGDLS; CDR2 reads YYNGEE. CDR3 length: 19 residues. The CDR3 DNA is TGTGCCAGCAGCGTACTGGACAGGGCGACGGCGGGGAGGGACACTGAAGCTTTCTTT. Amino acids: CASSVLDRATAGRDTEAFF.

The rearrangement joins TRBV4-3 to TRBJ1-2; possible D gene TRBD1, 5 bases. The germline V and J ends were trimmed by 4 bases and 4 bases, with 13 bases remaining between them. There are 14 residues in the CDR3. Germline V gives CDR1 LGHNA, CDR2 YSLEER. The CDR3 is CASSLRGGVYGYTF. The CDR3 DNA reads TGCGCCAGCAGCCTTCGGGGGGGAGTCTATGGCTACACCTTC.

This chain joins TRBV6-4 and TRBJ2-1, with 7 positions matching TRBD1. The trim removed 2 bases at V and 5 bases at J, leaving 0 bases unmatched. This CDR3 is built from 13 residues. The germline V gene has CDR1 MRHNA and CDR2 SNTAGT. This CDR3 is CASSDRGHNEQFF. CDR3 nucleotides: TGTGCCAGCAGTGACAGGGGGCACAATGAGCAGTTCTTC.

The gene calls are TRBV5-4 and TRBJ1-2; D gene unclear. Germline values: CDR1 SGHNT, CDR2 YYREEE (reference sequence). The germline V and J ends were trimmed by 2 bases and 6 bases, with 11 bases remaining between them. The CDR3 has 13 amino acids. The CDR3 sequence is CASSFMAGDGYTF. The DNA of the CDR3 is TGTGCCAGCAGCTTTATGGCAGGCGATGGCTACACCTTC.

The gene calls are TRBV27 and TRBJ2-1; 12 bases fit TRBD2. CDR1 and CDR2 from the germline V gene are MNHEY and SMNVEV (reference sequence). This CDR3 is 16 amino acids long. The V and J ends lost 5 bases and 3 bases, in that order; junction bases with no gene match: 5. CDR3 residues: CASSGGLAGYYNEQFF. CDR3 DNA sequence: TGTGCCAGCAGTGGTGGACTAGCGGGATACTACAATGAGCAGTTCTTC.

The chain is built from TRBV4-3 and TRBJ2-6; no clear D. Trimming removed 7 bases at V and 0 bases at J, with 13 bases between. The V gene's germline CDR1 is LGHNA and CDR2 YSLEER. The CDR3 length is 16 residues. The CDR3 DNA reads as TGCGCCAGCACCACCACCAGGCCCTCTGGGGCCAACGTCCTGACTTTC. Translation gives CASTTTRPSGANVLTF.

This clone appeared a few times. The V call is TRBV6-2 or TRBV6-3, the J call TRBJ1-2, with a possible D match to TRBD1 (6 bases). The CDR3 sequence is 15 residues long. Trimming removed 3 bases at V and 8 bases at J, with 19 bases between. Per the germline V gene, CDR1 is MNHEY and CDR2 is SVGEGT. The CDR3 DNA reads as TGTGCCAGCAGTTATCGCGTTGTATCAGGGGACGGCTACACCTTC. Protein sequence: CASSYRVVSGDGYTF.

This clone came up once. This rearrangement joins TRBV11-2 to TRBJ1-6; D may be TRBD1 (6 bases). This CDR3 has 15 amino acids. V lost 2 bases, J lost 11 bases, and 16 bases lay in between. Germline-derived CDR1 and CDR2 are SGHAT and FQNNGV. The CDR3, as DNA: TGTGCCAGCAGCTTAACCGACAGGCGTACGGCACCCCTCCACTTT. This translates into CASSLTDRRTAPLHF.

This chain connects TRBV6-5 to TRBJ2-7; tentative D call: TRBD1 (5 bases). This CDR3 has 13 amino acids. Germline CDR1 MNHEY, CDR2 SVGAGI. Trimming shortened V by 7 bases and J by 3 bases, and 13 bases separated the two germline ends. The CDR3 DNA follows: TGTGCCAGCACTCCGGACACCCTCTACGAGCAGTACTTC. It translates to CASTPDTLYEQYF.

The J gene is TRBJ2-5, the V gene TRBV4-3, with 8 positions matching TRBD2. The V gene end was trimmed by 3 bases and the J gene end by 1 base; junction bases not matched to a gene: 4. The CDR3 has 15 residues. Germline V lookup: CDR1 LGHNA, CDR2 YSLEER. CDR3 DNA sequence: TGCGCCAGCAGCCAGTTACGGGGGGGCCAAGAGACCCAGTACTTC. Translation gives CASSQLRGGQETQYF.